The 27 T cell receptor beta chains below all came from one sample that was sequenced in a study of blood T cell repertoires in COVID-19. Data came from immunoSEQ multiplex PCR; TCRdb stores just in-frame clones and leaves some out. There are roughly 84,000 clones in the sample; 80% occur only once, and 9.5% to 15% lies in the top ten. The sample taken for sequencing was peripheral blood. The receptor source for this set is a woman in her forties with active or convalescent COVID-19.

This chain links TRBV11-2 with TRBJ2-7; TRBD2 matches at 12 bases. The length of the CDR3 is 19 residues. The germline V gene encodes CDR1 SGHAT and CDR2 FQNNGV. The trim removed 5 bases at V and 4 bases at J, leaving 18 bases unmatched. This CDR3 reads CASSNIRLAGGPMTYEQYF. In DNA form, the CDR3 reads TGTGCCAGCAGCAACATAAGGCTAGCGGGAGGGCCGATGACGTACGAGCAGTACTTC.

The J gene is TRBJ1-1, the V gene TRBV27, with 8 bases lining up with TRBD1. V dropped 5 bases and J dropped 2; count of bases not matched to a gene: 10. Per the germline V gene, CDR1 is MNHEY and CDR2 is SMNVEV (reference sequence). This CDR3 has 16 amino acids. In nucleotides, the CDR3 is TGTGCCAGCAGTCCGCAGGGGGCTTCCGGAAACACTGAAGCTTTCTTT. Encoded protein: CASSPQGASGNTEAFF.

This chain links TRBV10-1 with TRBJ2-3; no firm D call. Per the germline V gene, CDR1 is WNHNN and CDR2 is SYGVQD (reference sequence). Between the trimmed V and J ends, which lost 2 bases and 5 bases, there was a span of 11 bases. The CDR3 covers 14 residues. The CDR3 nucleotides are TGCGCCAGCAGTGAGAGTGGTAGTGAAGATACGCAGTATTTT. It is translated as CASSESGSEDTQYF.

This chain uses TRBV4-3 with TRBJ2-1, with TRBD2 matching 13 bases. The CDR3 spans 16 residues. The V gene end was trimmed by 6 bases and the J gene end by 14 bases; junction bases not matched to a gene: 16. CDR1 is LGHNA, CDR2 YSLEER, per germline. CDR3 DNA sequence: TGCGCCAGCAGTCCCCTGACTAGCGGGAGGCTTCACGGGGAGTTCTTC. The encoded protein is CASSPLTSGRLHGEFF.

The chain carries TRBV5-1 and TRBJ1-4, with a tentative D call TRBD1 (5 bases). Germline V gene sequence: CDR1 SGHRS, CDR2 YFSETQ. V lost 4 bases, J lost 2 bases, and 12 bases lay in between. The CDR3 is 15 residues long. CDR3: CASSGGTVTNEKLFF. As DNA, the CDR3 is TGCGCCAGCAGCGGAGGGACCGTTACTAATGAAAAACTGTTTTTT.

The chain combines TRBV6-5 with TRBJ1-5, with no clear D. From germline, CDR1 is MNHEY and CDR2 SVGAGI. This CDR3 has 12 amino acids. V was cut by 6 bases and J by 8 bases, with 11 bases left in between. DNA of the CDR3: TGTGCCAGCAGACATTCCGTTGAGCCCCAGCATTTT. Its translation is CASRHSVEPQHF.

V is TRBV28 and J is TRBJ1-2; 8 bases match TRBD1. CDR1 MDHEN and CDR2 SYDVKM come from the germline V gene. The V gene end was trimmed by 5 bases and the J gene end by 10 bases; junction bases not matched to a gene: 12. The CDR3 extends over 14 amino acids. CDR3 coding DNA: TGTGCCAGCAGTACAACAAGGACAGGGCCTCACTACACCTTC. Its translation is CASSTTRTGPHYTF.

This clone was observed once. The chain employs TRBV7-9 and TRBJ1-1; perhaps TRBD1 as D (6 bases). V was pared by 1 base and J by 11 bases, with 11 bases between. Germline CDR1 is SEHNR and CDR2 is FQNEAQ (reference sequence). This CDR3 is 12 amino acids long. The CDR3 loop is CASSLGDKEAFF. The CDR3 DNA sequence: TGTGCCAGCAGCTTAGGGGACAAGGAGGCTTTCTTT.

This clone was observed a handful of times. The chain uses TRBV30 and TRBJ2-7, with D perhaps matching TRBD2 (5 bases). Germline V CDR1 and CDR2: GTSNPN, SVGIG (reference sequence). The CDR3 runs 16 residues. Trimming took 0 bases from V and 1 from J, leaving 16 bases between them. The CDR3 protein is CAWSVLRTETSYEQYF. The CDR3 nucleotides are TGTGCCTGGAGTGTGCTGAGGACTGAAACATCCTACGAGCAGTACTTC.

The chain joins TRBV18 to TRBJ2-7; 7 bases align to TRBD2. The CDR3 runs to 15 residues. CDR1 KGHSH and CDR2 LQKENI come from the germline V gene. J lost 5 bases, V lost 6 bases, and 13 bases had no gene match. CDR3 protein: CASSLGRGELDEQYF. The CDR3 DNA follows: TGTGCCAGCTCCCTGGGCCGGGGGGAGCTCGACGAGCAGTACTTC.

The V call is TRBV4-3, the J call TRBJ2-5; TRBD2 might be the D (6 bases). Trimming shortened V by 6 bases and J by 1 base, and 15 bases separated the two germline ends. This CDR3 contains 15 residues. The germline gives CDR1 LGHNA, CDR2 YSLEER. CDR3 bases: TGCGCCAGCAGTCAGGGTCTTAGCGGCCAAGAGACCCAGTACTTC. This translates into CASSQGLSGQETQYF.

The chain carries TRBV25-1 and TRBJ2-1; TRBD1 aligns across 8 bases. The CDR3 extends over 16 amino acids. Germline CDR1 is MGHDK and CDR2 is SYGVNS. Losses at the gene ends were 2 bases for V and 5 bases for J; bases not matched to a gene: 8. The DNA of the CDR3 is TGTGCCAGCAGTGAAGGACAGGGCATTTTTAACAATGAGCAGTTCTTC. Encoded protein: CASSEGQGIFNNEQFF.

The genes are TRBV6-5 and TRBJ1-5; possible D gene TRBD1, 6 bases. The V and J ends lost 7 bases and 6 bases respectively, with 16 bases between them. The CDR3 contains 14 residues. The germline gives CDR1 MNHEY, CDR2 SVGAGI. The CDR3 region has the DNA TGTGCCAGCACCGAAGGGGGTTCGGCTCAGCCCCAGCATTTT. It is translated as CASTEGGSAQPQHF.

This sequence joins TRBV4-2 and TRBJ1-5; 8 nucleotides line up with TRBD1. The CDR3 is 17 amino acids. With V trimmed by 4 bases and J by 0 bases, 8 bases remained unmatched. Looked up from germline, CDR1 is LGHNA and CDR2 is YNFKEQ. This chain's CDR3 is CASSPLSGGLSNQPQHF. The CDR3 DNA is TGTGCCAGCAGCCCTCTCTCAGGGGGCCTTAGCAATCAGCCCCAGCATTTT.

This chain uses TRBV7-6 with TRBJ1-2; weak D call: TRBD1 (5 bases). CDR3 length equals 15 residues. The germline CDR1 and CDR2 sequences are SGHVS and FNYEAQ. The V and J ends lost 6 bases and 3 bases respectively, with 17 bases between them. The CDR3 is CASRSNPRVDYGYTF. The CDR3 DNA follows: TGTGCCAGCAGGTCCAACCCCAGGGTGGACTATGGCTACACCTTC.

The rearrangement joins TRBV29-1 to TRBJ1-1; D perhaps matches TRBD1 (5 bases). V lost 5 bases, J lost 1 base, and 14 bases lay in between. CDR1 is SQVTM and CDR2 is ANQGSEA in the germline V gene. CDR3 size: 14 residues. In DNA, the CDR3 is TGCAGCGTTCAGGGTGACAGCCCGAACACTGAAGCTTTCTTT. Translated: CSVQGDSPNTEAFF.

The genes are TRBV30 and TRBJ2-3; 9 bases map to TRBD2. Trimming at V came to 0 bases and at J to 4 bases, leaving 5 bases not matched to a gene. The germline V gene has CDR1 GTSNPN and CDR2 SVGIG (reference sequence). The CDR3 contains 15 residues. In DNA form, the CDR3 reads TGTGCCTGGAGTGTAGGCGGGGGGGCCCCAGATACGCAGTATTTT. Amino acids: CAWSVGGGAPDTQYF.

V is TRBV5-1 and J is TRBJ2-7; 8 nucleotides align to TRBD2. Germline CDR1 and CDR2: SGHRS and YFSETQ. The CDR3 length is 18 residues. J lost 3 bases, V lost 0 bases, and 14 bases had no gene match. The CDR3 nucleotides are TGCGCCAGCAGCTTGGCGCGGGAGGCCTCCTCACCCCTCTACGAGCAGTACTTC. As protein: CASSLAREASSPLYEQYF.

The chain combines TRBV24-1 with TRBJ1-4; D is possibly TRBD1 (6 bases). Germline CDR1 reads KGHDR; CDR2 reads SFDVKD. The CDR3 consists of 16 residues. Trimming cost V 5 bases and J 7 bases, with 19 bases left between them. CDR3 loop: CATSASGGEFTEKLFF. The CDR3 region has the DNA TGTGCCACCAGTGCCTCGGGGGGCGAATTTACTGAAAAACTGTTTTTT.

The chain couples TRBV7-3 to TRBJ2-1, with TRBD2 identical over 11 bases. V lost 5 bases, J lost 3 bases, and 9 bases stayed unmatched. CDR3 size: 17 residues. Germline V gene lookup returns CDR1 SGHTA and CDR2 FQGTGA. The DNA for the CDR3 is TGTGCCAGCAGCCCAGGGTCTCTAGCGGGAGGCTACAATGAGCAGTTCTTC. Amino acids: CASSPGSLAGGYNEQFF. The variable domain in full, with the rest retrieved from reference TRBV7-3 and TRBJ2-1, is GAGVSQTPSNKVTEKGKYVELRCDPISGHTALYWYRQSLGQGPEFLIYFQGTGAADDSGLPNDRFFAVRPEGSVSTLKIQRTERGDSAVYLCASSPGSLAGGYNEQFFGPGTRLTVL.

V and J are TRBV5-1 and TRBJ2-5; perhaps TRBD1 as D (6 bases). The length of the CDR3 is 15 residues. V shed 5 bases and J shed 4 bases, with 18 bases lying between them. Germline V gives CDR1 SGHRS, CDR2 YFSETQ. CDR3 sequence: CASRKLGGSVETQYF. The CDR3 nucleotides are TGCGCCAGCAGGAAGTTAGGGGGTTCGGTAGAGACCCAGTACTTC.

The genes are TRBV28 and TRBJ1-1; 7 bases line up with TRBD1. In germline, CDR1 is MDHEN, CDR2 SYDVKM. This CDR3 has 15 amino acids. V dropped 5 bases and J dropped 0; count of bases not matched to a gene: 6. The CDR3 DNA reads TGTGCCAGCAGTCCCCCGACAGGGATGAACACTGAAGCTTTCTTT. Translating it yields CASSPPTGMNTEAFF.

The chain is built from TRBV7-2 and TRBJ1-2, with 9 bases aligning to TRBD1. J was trimmed by 3 bases and V by 5 bases; bases with no gene match: 4. The CDR3 is 14 amino acids. Germline-derived CDR1 and CDR2 are SGHTA and FQGNSA. DNA of the CDR3: TGTGCCAGCAGCATGACAGGGGGATACTATGGCTACACCTTC. Encoded protein: CASSMTGGYYGYTF.

The rearrangement uses TRBV4-3 and TRBJ1-6, with 7 bases matching TRBD1. CDR1 LGHNA and CDR2 YSLEER come from the germline V gene. There are 16 residues in the CDR3. V lost 0 bases to trimming and J lost 14 bases; unmatched junction nucleotides: 13. In DNA form, the CDR3 reads TGCGCCAGCAGCCAAGACGGGACAGCCTTTCAGAGGGCCCTCCACTTT. Its protein product is CASSQDGTAFQRALHF.

The rearrangement uses TRBV2 and TRBJ1-4; D not resolved. Deletions cut 7 bases from V and 7 bases from J, with 13 bases between. CDR1 and CDR2 (germline): SNHLY, FYNNEI. The CDR3 contains 13 residues. CDR3 residues: CASIGDVGEKLFF. The CDR3 DNA follows: TGTGCCAGCATAGGAGATGTCGGTGAAAAACTGTTTTTT.

V is TRBV5-1 and J is TRBJ2-2, with D possibly being TRBD2 (6 bases). CDR1 and CDR2 from the germline V gene are SGHRS and YFSETQ. The V end lost 6 bases, the J end lost 3 bases, and 15 bases lay between the germline ends. CDR3 length equals 15 residues. The CDR3 DNA sequence: TGCGCCAGCAACCCGGGGGACCGCGACACCGGGGAGCTGTTTTTT. Protein product: CASNPGDRDTGELFF.

The rearrangement joins TRBV7-9 to TRBJ2-7, with TRBD2 identical over 7 bases. CDR1 and CDR2 from the germline V gene are SEHNR and FQNEAQ (reference sequence). V lost 3 bases and J lost 7; bases outside the gene matches: 9. CDR3 length: 14 amino acids. The CDR3 reads CASSFRGAGVEQYF. DNA for the CDR3: TGTGCCAGCAGCTTCCGCGGGGCGGGGGTTGAGCAGTACTTC.